These T cell receptor beta chains were read from a single sample in a study of cytotoxic CD8 clonotypes in ibrutinib-treated CLL. Sequencing was performed with immunoSEQ multiplex PCR; in TCRdb, only in-frame clones are kept and a portion is missing. The table records hundreds of thousands of clones, about 77% of them present only once. The sequencing here drew on PBMCs, taken before ibrutinib treatment. The receptors were sampled from a human donor with chronic lymphocytic leukemia. The CDR3 runs from the conserved cysteine through the conserved F or W. A D gene is named only where the DNA matches it firmly. The size field is filled for only some rows; it gives once, few, many or a size class.

D	V	length	size	J	CDR3	DNA
-	TRBV12-2	15	-	TRBJ1-5	CASRLVPAPGEPQHF	TGTGCAAGTCGCTTAGTCCCGGCACCGGGGGAGCCCCAGCATTTT
TRBD1	TRBV6-5	14	few	TRBJ2-2	CASSRDRQYGELFF	TGTGCCAGCAGTCGGGACAGACAATACGGGGAGCTGTTTTTT
TRBD2	TRBV29-1	13	-	TRBJ2-2	CSVPSGSSGELFF	TGCAGCGTTCCTAGCGGGAGCTCCGGGGAGCTGTTTTTT
-	TRBV7-3	13	-	TRBJ1-1	CASSPRRGTEAFF	TGTGCCAGCAGCCCGAGGCGGGGCACTGAAGCTTTCTTT
-	TRBV7-2	14	-	TRBJ1-1	CASSLTVLNTEAFF	TGTGCCAGCAGCTTGACAGTTTTAAACACTGAAGCTTTCTTT
TRBD2	TRBV5-6	15	-	TRBJ2-1	CASRNLAGGSNEQFF	TGTGCCAGCAGAAATCTAGCGGGAGGCAGCAATGAGCAGTTCTTC
-	TRBV9	12	-	TRBJ2-7	CASSVGTYEQYF	TGTGCCAGCAGCGTGGGCACCTACGAGCAGTACTTC
-	TRBV21-1	9	once	TRBJ2-1	CASTPVWFF	TGTGCCAGCACCCCGGTGTGGTTCTTC
-	TRBV7-9	16	once	TRBJ2-6	CASSLGDWSGANVLTF	TGTGCCAGCAGCTTAGGGGACTGGTCTGGGGCCAACGTCCTGACTTTC
TRBD2	TRBV25-1	15	-	TRBJ2-7	CASSSPGLAVYEQYF	TGTGCCAGCAGTTCGCCGGGACTAGCTGTCTACGAGCAGTACTTC
-	TRBV7-2	16	-	TRBJ1-1	CASSFFAGTMNTEAFF	TGTGCCAGCAGCTTTTTTGCCGGGACAATGAACACTGAAGCTTTCTTT
-	TRBV27	13	few	TRBJ1-2	CASSAGRTKGYTF	TGTGCCAGCAGTGCGGGGCGGACGAAAGGCTACACCTTC
-	TRBV30	15	few	TRBJ1-1	CAWSLRYSSNTEAFF	TGTGCCTGGAGCCTAAGGTACAGCTCGAACACTGAAGCTTTCTTT
-	TRBV30	15	-	TRBJ1-5	CAWSPPGGPYQPQHF	TGTGCCTGGAGTCCTCCGGGGGGTCCGTATCAGCCCCAGCATTTT
-	TRBV5-6	14	-	TRBJ2-5	CASSLVTFQETQYF	TGTGCCAGCAGCTTAGTTACCTTTCAAGAGACCCAGTACTTC
TRBD2	TRBV5-1	16	-	TRBJ2-1	CASSWRTSGSTNEQFF	TGCGCCAGCAGCTGGCGGACTAGCGGGAGCACCAATGAGCAGTTCTTC
TRBD1	TRBV2	15	-	TRBJ2-7	CASSQDRLIGYEQYF	TGTGCCAGCAGTCAGGACAGGTTGATCGGCTACGAGCAGTACTTC
TRBD1	TRBV4-1	15	once	TRBJ1-2	CASSQGGTANYGYTF	TGCGCCAGCAGCCAAGGGGGGACAGCTAACTATGGCTACACCTTC
TRBD1	TRBV27	16	few	TRBJ1-2	CASLPGLDRTLYGYTF	TGTGCCAGCCTCCCAGGTCTGGACAGGACCCTCTATGGCTACACCTTC
TRBD2	TRBV19	17	-	TRBJ2-7	CASSMSPWASGPYEQYF	TGTGCCAGTAGTATGTCACCTTGGGCTAGCGGTCCCTACGAGCAGTACTTC
TRBD2	TRBV29-1	13	-	TRBJ2-3	CSVSGSFADTQYF	TGCAGCGTGAGCGGGAGTTTCGCAGATACGCAGTATTTT
-	TRBV6-5	15	-	TRBJ2-5	CASSYSTGYQETQYF	TGTGCCAGCAGTTACTCGACGGGGTACCAAGAGACCCAGTACTTC
-	TRBV29-1	12	few	TRBJ1-2	CSVESGSGGYTF	TGCAGCGTTGAATCCGGTTCGGGAGGCTACACCTTC
TRBD1	TRBV7-2	15	-	TRBJ1-2	CASSSRTGANYGYTF	TGTGCCAGCAGCTCTCGGACAGGCGCCAACTATGGCTACACCTTC
-	TRBV30	13	-	TRBJ2-5	CAWSKGREETQYF	TGTGCCTGGAGTAAAGGTCGCGAAGAGACCCAGTACTTC
TRBD2	TRBV4-3	16	-	TRBJ2-3	CASSQEGTSGLDTQYF	TGCGCCAGCAGCCAAGAAGGGACTAGCGGGTTGGATACGCAGTATTTT
-	TRBV11-2	14	-	TRBJ1-5	CASSLAAQGQPQHF	TGTGCCAGCAGCTTGGCGGCCCAAGGGCAGCCCCAGCATTTT
-	TRBV10-2	11	-	TRBJ2-7	CASMGGGKKYF	TGCGCCAGCATGGGAGGGGGCAAAAAGTACTTC
-	TRBV28	15	-	TRBJ2-7	CASLPLLDRPYEQYF	TGTGCCAGTCTTCCTCTTCTGGACAGACCCTACGAGCAGTACTTC
TRBD1	TRBV10-3	14	-	TRBJ1-4	CAISWTGDNEKLFF	TGTGCCATCAGTTGGACAGGCGATAATGAAAAACTGTTTTTT
TRBD1	TRBV5-1	14	-	TRBJ1-4	CASSPGQVYEKLFF	TGCGCCAGCAGCCCGGGACAGGTTTACGAAAAACTGTTTTTT
TRBD2	TRBV5-6	16	-	TRBJ2-3	CASSLDGTSGMDTQYF	TGTGCCAGCAGCTTGGACGGGACTAGCGGGATGGATACGCAGTATTTT
TRBD1	TRBV6-5	14	-	TRBJ2-3	CAEWDSPSTDTQYF	TGTGCCGAGTGGGACAGCCCTAGCACAGATACGCAGTATTTT
TRBD2	TRBV7-2	15	-	TRBJ2-7	CASSLPSGGSYEQYF	TGTGCCAGCAGCTTGCCTAGCGGGGGCTCCTACGAGCAGTACTTC
-	TRBV6-1	16	-	TRBJ2-3	CASSGADLGTLGTQYF	TGTGCCAGCAGTGGGGCGGATTTGGGAACTTTGGGTACGCAGTATTTT
-	TRBV28	14	-	TRBJ1-4	CASREGGTNEKLFF	TGTGCCAGCAGGGAGGGGGGCACTAATGAAAAACTGTTTTTT
-	TRBV2	14	few	TRBJ2-2	CASSDPGRTGELFF	TGTGCCAGCAGTGACCCGGGGCGCACCGGGGAGCTGTTTTTT
-	TRBV7-7	14	-	TRBJ2-1	CASSLGHSYNEQFF	TGTGCTAGCAGCTTGGGACACTCCTACAATGAGCAGTTCTTC
TRBD1	TRBV5-1	15	few	TRBJ1-5	CASSLEGAKGQPQHF	TGCGCCAGCAGCCTAGAGGGGGCTAAGGGGCAGCCCCAGCATTTT
-	TRBV7-9	14	-	TRBJ1-1	CASSLVTRNTEAFF	TGTGCCAGCAGCTTAGTAACGAGGAACACTGAAGCTTTCTTT
-	TRBV18	12	-	TRBJ2-1	CASSLPSGEQFF	TGTGCCAGCTCACTGCCCTCCGGGGAGCAGTTCTTC
-	TRBV5-1	12	-	TRBJ1-2	CASSLDQNGYTF	TGCGCCAGCAGCTTGGATCAGAATGGCTACACCTTC
TRBD2	TRBV28	16	-	TRBJ2-3	CASSFVLREATDTQYF	TGTGCCAGCAGTTTCGTTTTGCGGGAGGCCACAGATACGCAGTATTTT
TRBD1	TRBV5-5	14	-	TRBJ1-2	CASSGRTGEGGYTF	TGTGCCAGCAGCGGACGGACAGGGGAGGGTGGCTACACCTTC
TRBD1	TRBV4-3	18	once	TRBJ2-1	CASSQDPPGQSSYNEQFF	TGCGCCAGCAGCCAAGATCCCCCGGGACAGAGCTCCTACAATGAGCAGTTCTTC
TRBD2	TRBV9	17	-	TRBJ2-7	CASSGGLAGVRSYEQYF	TGTGCCAGCAGCGGAGGACTAGCGGGAGTAAGGTCCTACGAGCAGTACTTC
TRBD1	TRBV30	13	-	TRBJ1-5	CAWGQGGDQPQHF	TGTGCCTGGGGACAGGGTGGGGATCAGCCCCAGCATTTT
-	TRBV11-2	15	-	TRBJ1-2	CASSLPNGGVYGYTF	TGTGCCAGCAGCTTACCTAACGGGGGAGTCTATGGCTACACCTTC
-	TRBV29-1	14	-	TRBJ2-4	CSVDVQTPTGPRYF	TGCAGCGTTGACGTCCAAACCCCGACAGGACCGCGGTACTTC
-	TRBV7-6	15	once	TRBJ1-1	CASRRERLGDTEAFF	TGTGCCAGCAGACGCGAAAGGTTAGGGGACACTGAAGCTTTCTTT
TRBD2	TRBV9	17	-	TRBJ2-1	CASSVGVTSGSEMEQFF	TGTGCCAGCAGCGTAGGAGTCACTAGCGGGTCTGAAATGGAGCAGTTCTTC
-	TRBV6-6	14	few	TRBJ2-7	CASRNEDRAYEQYF	TGTGCCAGCAGAAACGAGGACAGAGCCTACGAGCAGTACTTC
-	TRBV21-1	15	-	TRBJ2-5	CASSKRTVVGETQYF	TGTGCCAGCAGCAAAAGAACTGTGGTAGGGGAGACCCAGTACTTC
TRBD2	TRBV19	16	-	TRBJ2-2	CASMTSGRALAGELFF	TGTGCCAGTATGACTAGCGGGAGGGCCCTCGCCGGGGAGCTGTTTTTT
-	TRBV15	13	-	TRBJ1-1	CATSQSGAVRAFF	TGTGCCACCAGCCAATCAGGGGCGGTTCGGGCTTTCTTT
-	TRBV29-1	14	-	TRBJ1-5	CSVGDRGGSQPQHF	TGCAGCGTTGGGGACCGGGGAGGGAGTCAGCCCCAGCATTTT
TRBD2	TRBV7-9	15	-	TRBJ2-3	CASSLSGSGTDTQYF	TGTGCCAGCAGCCTAAGCGGGAGCGGCACAGATACGCAGTATTTT
TRBD1	TRBV28	14	-	TRBJ1-5	CASSLGTAIQPQHF	TGTGCCAGCAGTTTAGGGACAGCAATTCAGCCCCAGCATTTT
-	TRBV30	13	once	TRBJ1-1	CAWSVQTSTEAFF	TGTGCCTGGAGTGTACAGACTAGCACTGAAGCTTTCTTT
-	TRBV9	16	-	TRBJ2-7	CASSVGAGGATYEQYF	TGTGCCAGCAGCGTAGGGGCGGGCGGGGCGACCTACGAGCAGTACTTC